This T cell receptor beta chain originates from a study of T cell repertoires in cytomegalovirus infection. The wider study: Indications came from public TCR beta signatures; they pointed to CMV infection and to a matching HLA type.

TCRdb re-derived calls from the reads in MiXCR, one entry per CDR3 protein. The sample records some 170,000 distinct CDR3 sequences, approximately 18% being singletons. The CDR3 totals 12 residues. V was clipped by 6 bases and J by 4 bases, with 7 bases between them. CDR1 is SNHLY and CDR2 is FYNNEI in the germline V gene. For this clonotype: Antigen specificity is unknown.

Broader study findings: Identification of carriers of CMV plus the relevant HLA was performed using cumulative public TCR beta family frequency. HLA-C-restricted, CMV-specific TCR beta clonotypes were dominant ex vivo.

The chain links TRBV2 to TRBJ2-1; D unclear. The sequence was collected from a human donor in good health (CMV status not recorded). Some clones in this sample may be carry-over from other donors' samples. Sequenced input: CD8+ T cells from PBMCs. CDR3 coding DNA: TGTGCCAGCAGCAAGGATTACAATGAGCAGTTCTTC. Amino acids: CASSKDYNEQFF.